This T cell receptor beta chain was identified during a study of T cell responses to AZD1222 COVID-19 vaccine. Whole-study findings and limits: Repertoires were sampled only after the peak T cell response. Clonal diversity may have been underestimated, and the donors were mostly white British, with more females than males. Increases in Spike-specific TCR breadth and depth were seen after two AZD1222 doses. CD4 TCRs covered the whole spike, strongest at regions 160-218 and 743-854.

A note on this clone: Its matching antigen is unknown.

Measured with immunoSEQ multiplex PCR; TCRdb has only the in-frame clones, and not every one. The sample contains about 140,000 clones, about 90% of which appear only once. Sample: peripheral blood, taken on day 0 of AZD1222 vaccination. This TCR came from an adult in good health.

The CDR3 protein is CASSQDPVQETQYF. The CDR3 DNA reads TGTGCCAGCAGCCAAGATCCGGTCCAAGAGACCCAGTACTTC. J is TRBJ2-5 and V is TRBV3-1 (or the pseudogene TRBV3-2); D not resolved. V lost 0 bases and J lost 1, with 6 bases in between. The germline V gene encodes CDR1 LGHDT and CDR2 YNNKEL (reference sequence). CDR3 length: 14 residues.